One and the same sample provided the 10 T cell receptor beta chains below, sequenced in a study of blood T cells in healthy people across ages. Sample-barcoded 5' priming and a J-beta primer mix drove a second PCR of about 6 to 12 cycles. TCRdb independently ran MiXCR on the 5' RACE reads; one entry per CDR3 protein. Here the sample spans some 1.4 million distinct CDR3 sequences, around 42% being singletons. The sequenced material came from blood. These receptor sequences come from a woman under 30 in good health.

This clonotype was recorded a few times. The chain combines TRBV20-1 with TRBJ2-1; no definite D call. Trimming pared 5 bases from V and 6 bases from J, leaving 23 bases between. This CDR3 has 16 residues. From germline, CDR1 is DFQATT and CDR2 SNEGSKA (reference sequence). CDR3 bases: TGCAGTGCTCGCCAGGACCCCCGCCCTCCGGGCAATGAGCAGTTCTTC. It specifies CSARQDPRPPGNEQFF.

This chain links TRBV21-1 with TRBJ2-1; TRBD1 is the table's D call, not checked against the DNA. TRBV21-1 is a pseudogene. The CDR3 runs 11 residues. The CDR3 bases are TGTGCCAGCAGCAACGGGGGACGGCAGTTCTTC. Amino acids: CASSNGGRQFF.

The rearrangement links TRBV5-1 to TRBJ2-3, with 12 positions matching TRBD2. CDR1 SGHRS and CDR2 YFSETQ come from the germline V gene. This CDR3 contains 17 residues. With V trimmed by 4 bases and J by 0 bases, 6 bases remained unmatched. The CDR3, as DNA: TGCGCCAGCAGCCAAGGACTAGCGGGGACCAGCACAGATACGCAGTATTTT. Protein product: CASSQGLAGTSTDTQYF.

V usage is TRBV6-1 and J usage is TRBJ1-6; D is uncertain. CDR1 MNHNS and CDR2 SASEGT come from the germline V gene. This CDR3 has 14 amino acids. V lost 7 bases, J lost 7 bases, and 14 bases lay in between. CDR3 sequence reads: CASIMSTFNSPLHF. In nucleotides, the CDR3 is TGTGCCAGCATCATGTCCACCTTCAATTCACCCCTCCACTTT.

This clonotype is a singleton in its sample. The genes are TRBV10-3 and TRBJ2-3; D gene unclear. CDR3 length: 11 amino acids. Germline CDR1 is ENHRY and CDR2 is SYGVKD. The V and J ends lost 8 bases and 5 bases respectively, with 8 bases between them. The CDR3 loop reads CAIALQDTQYF. For the CDR3, the DNA is TGTGCCATCGCCCTTCAAGATACGCAGTATTTT.

The chain couples TRBV2 to TRBJ2-1; 10 nucleotides agree with TRBD2. V lost 6 bases and J lost 5; bases outside the gene matches: 7. CDR3 length: 15 residues. Germline CDR1 and CDR2: SNHLY and FYNNEI. The DNA for the CDR3 is TGTGCCAGCAGGGAGACTAGCGGGCTTAACAATGAGCAGTTCTTC. The encoded protein is CASRETSGLNNEQFF.

The gene calls are TRBV21-1 and TRBJ1-1. TRBV21-1 is a pseudogene segment. The CDR3 is 14 residues long. CDR3 sequence (DNA): TGTGCCAGCAGCAAAAAGAGAGCAAACACTGAAGCTTTCTTT. It specifies CASSKKRANTEAFF.

The chain is built from TRBV20-1 and TRBJ2-4; D might be TRBD1 (5 bases). The J call is doubtful: the DNA matches TRBJ2-7 better. The CDR3 sequence is 13 residues long. From germline, CDR1 is DFQATT and CDR2 SNEGSKA (reference sequence). The CDR3 spells CSAREGLNYEQYF. The CDR3 DNA reads as TGCAGTGCTAGAGAGGGGCTGAACTACGAGCAGTACTTC.

The chain recombines TRBV4-2 with TRBJ2-1; 8 bases line up with TRBD1. Germline CDR1 LGHNA, CDR2 YNFKEQ. Losses at the gene ends were 7 bases for V and 5 bases for J; bases not matched to a gene: 13. This CDR3 spans 16 amino acids. CDR3: CASIHTGTGFNNEQFF. The CDR3 bases are TGTGCCAGCATCCACACCGGGACAGGCTTTAACAATGAGCAGTTCTTC.

The chain recombines TRBV28 with TRBJ2-3; the D gene is possibly TRBD2 (5 bases). V was cut by 5 bases and J by 6 bases, with 15 bases left in between. Germline loops: CDR1 MDHEN, CDR2 SYDVKM. CDR3 length equals 14 residues. CDR3 sequence (DNA): TGTGCCAGCAGTGACTTAAGCGGTACCGATACGCAGTATTTT. Amino acids: CASSDLSGTDTQYF.